These T cell receptor beta chains were read from a single sample in a study of T cell repertoires in cytomegalovirus infection. TCRdb independently ran MiXCR on the reads; one entry per CDR3 protein. The sample shows 200,000 to 300,000 distinct CDR3 sequences, 9.1% of them seen only once. The sequencing input was PBMCs. These receptors all stem from a human donor in good health (CMV status not recorded). Some clones in this sample may be carry-over from other donors' samples. The conserved cysteine and the conserved F or W are not part of the CDR3 here. A D gene is named only where the DNA matches it firmly.

length,D,J,V,CDR3
13,TRBD1,TRBJ1-1,TRBV7-2,ASSLVRGLNTEAF
13,-,TRBJ1-6,TRBV27,ASRSGTTYNSPLH
10,-,TRBJ1-2,TRBV6-2/TRBV6-3,ASSVGFYGYT
13,-,TRBJ1-2,TRBV2,ASRDSAGGHYGYT
13,TRBD2,TRBJ2-1,TRBV2,ASKSGGAGNNEQF
14,-,TRBJ1-4,TRBV3-1,ASSLPRGPRGEKLF
15,-,TRBJ1-5,TRBV7-2,ASSVVNPDRSNQPQH
14,-,TRBJ1-1,TRBV7-4,ASSFPAGGGNTEAF
15,TRBD1,TRBJ1-5,TRBV7-2,ASSDPSGGAGGQPQH
14,TRBD2,TRBJ2-7,TRBV7-9,ASSPGLAGGPDEQY
13,-,TRBJ2-3,TRBV7-2,ASSLEAWGTDTQY
11,-,TRBJ2-1,TRBV12-3/TRBV12-4,ASSWRGGDEQF
13,-,TRBJ1-5,TRBV12-3/TRBV12-4,ASRGRGTSNQPQH
13,-,TRBJ1-6,TRBV27,ASSLGGWSNSPLH
12,-,TRBJ1-1,TRBV9,ASSVGPGGTEAF
14,-,TRBJ1-6,TRBV19,ASSSPPGERDSPLH
14,TRBD1,TRBJ2-5,TRBV6-2/TRBV6-3,ASSPLGTGEQETQY